This T cell receptor beta chain stems from a study of T cell repertoires in cytomegalovirus infection. Study-wide background: Indications came from public TCR beta signatures; they pointed to CMV infection and to a matching HLA type.

Germline V CDR1 and CDR2: SGHTA, FQGNSA. The CDR3 extends over 14 amino acids. With V trimmed by 5 bases and J by 5 bases, 5 bases remained unmatched. This clonotype was recorded at least ten times. Its antigen is not known. General study results and limits: The cumulative frequency of public TCR beta families identified carriers of CMV plus the relevant HLA. HLA-C-restricted CMV clonotypes gave the most frequent clonotype in two of eight donors.

TCRdb analysed the reads with MiXCR anew, one entry per CDR3 protein. The sample records about 260,000 distinct CDR3 sequences, roughly 13% being singletons. The genes are TRBV7-2 and TRBJ2-1; 8 bases align to TRBD2. Sequencing was carried out using PBMCs. This clonotype was obtained from a human donor in good health (CMV status not recorded). Some clones in this sample may be carry-over from other donors' samples. The CDR3 loop reads CASSLVSGDNEQFF. The CDR3 region has the DNA TGTGCCAGCAGCCTAGTTAGCGGGGACAATGAGCAGTTCTTC.